The 28 T cell receptor beta chains in this list originate from one sample, sequenced in a study of T cells expressing NK-cell markers. TCRdb re-called the 5' RACE reads; one entry per CDR3 protein, DNA not given. Seen in this sample are hundreds of thousands of distinct CDR3 sequences; the ten most common clones hold 6% to 9.5%. Sequenced material: blood T cells: a sorted CD56 or NKG2C T cell subset, CD4+ or CD8+ T cells, or bulk PBMC T cells (not recorded which). The source is a woman aged 18-70 years in good health.

The chain employs TRBV6-2 or TRBV6-3 and TRBJ2-7; TCRdb outputs TRBD2, but without DNA this stays unchecked. The CDR3 runs 18 residues. The V gene's germline CDR1 is MNHEY and CDR2 SVGEGT. The CDR3 spells CASSYLTMTSGRSYEQYF.

This chain connects TRBV11-2 to TRBJ2-7; with no DNA, the TCRdb D assignment of TRBD1 cannot be verified. The CDR3 consists of 17 residues. Germline V gene data show CDR1 as SGHAT and CDR2 as FQNNGV. CDR3 loop: CASSLGGTVKGIYEQYF. The variable domain in full, completed from reference TRBV11-2 and TRBJ2-7, reads EAGVAQSPRYKIIEKRQSVAFWCNPISGHATLYWYQQILGQGPKLLIQFQNNGVVDDSQLPKDRFSAERLKGVDSTLKIQPAKLEDSAVYLCASSLGGTVKGIYEQYFGPGTRLTVT.

The rearrangement joins TRBV19 to TRBJ2-3; the TRBD2 assignment by TCRdb is unverifiable without DNA. Germline V lookup: CDR1 LNHDA, CDR2 SQIVND (reference sequence). The CDR3 is 18 amino acids. The CDR3 sequence: CASSIGPSGFAGTDTQYF.

The CDR3 protein is CASSLSERELFF. The chain joins TRBV5-1 to TRBJ2-2. The V gene's germline CDR1 is SGHRS and CDR2 YFSETQ. This CDR3 is 12 amino acids long. The full variable domain, rest sourced from reference TRBV5-1 and TRBJ2-2, is KAGVTQTPRYLIKTRGQQVTLSCSPISGHRSVSWYQQTPGQGLQFLFEYFSETQRNKGNFPGRFSGRQFSNSRSEMNVSTLELGDSALYLCASSLSERELFFGEGSRLTVL.

V and J are TRBV10-3 and TRBJ2-2; TCRdb designates TRBD1, a call that cannot be tested without DNA. Per the germline V gene, CDR1 is ENHRY and CDR2 is SYGVKD. There are 14 residues in the CDR3. The CDR3 loop is CAISDGGDTGELFF.

The V call is TRBV12-3 or TRBV12-4, the J call TRBJ2-7; TCRdb's D gene call, TRBD1, goes unchecked for lack of DNA. The CDR3 extends over 14 amino acids. CDR3 loop: CASSLGQGISEQYF.

The J gene is TRBJ2-3, the V gene TRBV4-3; the TRBD2 assignment by TCRdb is unverifiable without DNA. CDR3 size: 16 residues. The germline V gene encodes CDR1 LGHNA and CDR2 YSLEER. Here the CDR3 reads CASSQNPGLAGDTQYF.

The gene calls are TRBV25-1 and TRBJ2-1. Germline CDR1 is MGHDK and CDR2 is SYGVNS. The CDR3 covers 12 residues. The CDR3 region is CASSNWANEQFF.

The rearrangement uses TRBV11-2 and TRBJ2-1. The CDR3 is 14 residues long. Germline V gene data show CDR1 as SGHAT and CDR2 as FQNNGV. CDR3 sequence reads: CASSLDPGGGEQFF.

This CDR3 reads CSAPGLIRDTQYF. The chain couples TRBV20-1 to TRBJ2-3; TCRdb's assignment of TRBD2 cannot be checked, as there is no DNA. The CDR3 extends over 13 amino acids. Per the germline V gene, CDR1 is DFQATT and CDR2 is SNEGSKA (reference sequence).

The chain has TRBV23-1 and TRBJ2-1; TCRdb picks TRBD1, but there is no DNA to check that call. TRBV23-1 is an ORF for which the function is uncertain. The CDR3 has 13 residues. The CDR3 loop is CASSHCVRGEQFF.

The chain joins TRBV7-2 to TRBJ1-2. Germline V gives CDR1 SGHTA, CDR2 FQGNSA. CDR3 length equals 15 residues. This chain's CDR3 is CASSFYRSDNYGYTF.

The V gene is TRBV11-2, the J gene TRBJ2-1; checking the TCRdb D call of TRBD2 is not possible without DNA. CDR1 SGHAT and CDR2 FQNNGV come from the germline V gene. The CDR3 totals 18 residues. The CDR3 sequence: CASRLSIGRASSYNEQFF.

The chain uses TRBV20-1 and TRBJ2-1; the TCRdb D gene call, TRBD2, has no DNA to confirm it. CDR3 length equals 16 residues. Germline lookup yields CDR1 DFQATT and CDR2 SNEGSKA (reference sequence). CDR3 sequence reads: CSAPTPPAGGGNEQFF.

CDR3 amino acids: CASSYFLAGAQETQYF. The chain joins TRBV6-5 to TRBJ2-5; TCRdb returns TRBD2, unconfirmable since there is no DNA. Germline assignment: CDR1 MNHEY and CDR2 SVGAGI. The CDR3 totals 16 residues.

The chain has TRBV10-3 and TRBJ2-2; TCRdb selects TRBD1, and the lack of DNA leaves this call unchecked. This CDR3 is 14 amino acids long. Per germline, CDR1 ENHRY and CDR2 SYGVKD. CDR3 loop: CAISETRVAGELFF.

The chain uses TRBV20-1 and TRBJ2-1; there is no DNA to check the TCRdb D call of TRBD2. Germline CDR1 reads DFQATT; CDR2 reads SNEGSKA (reference sequence). CDR3 length equals 23 residues. CDR3 protein: CSAAIGAIYGGSKDIGADNEQFF.

The V and J genes are TRBV29-1 and TRBJ2-5; the TRBD2 assignment by TCRdb is unverifiable without DNA. This CDR3 is built from 16 residues. Germline V gene lookup returns CDR1 SQVTM and CDR2 ANQGSEA. CDR3 region: CSVRGLAGGREETQYF.

The CDR3: CSARALRGGDEQYF. The J gene is TRBJ2-7, the V gene TRBV20-1; TCRdb picks TRBD1, but there is no DNA to check that call. The CDR3 totals 14 residues. CDR1 and CDR2 from the germline V gene are DFQATT and SNEGSKA (reference sequence).

The chain links TRBV20-1 to TRBJ1-2; TCRdb gives TRBD1 as the D gene, but with no DNA this cannot be confirmed. The CDR3 runs to 16 residues. From germline, CDR1 is DFQATT and CDR2 SNEGSKA (reference sequence). CDR3 sequence reads: CSARDIGGQGDGGYTF.

V is TRBV11-3 and J is TRBJ2-1; TCRdb returns TRBD1, unconfirmable since there is no DNA. CDR3 size: 16 residues. Germline V gives CDR1 SGHNT, CDR2 YENEEA. The CDR3 protein is CASSLLGGPSYNEQFF.

The V gene is TRBV6-2 or TRBV6-3, the J gene TRBJ1-6. The CDR3 runs 13 residues. The germline V gene encodes CDR1 MNHEY and CDR2 SVGEGT. CDR3 loop: CASSPGEVSPPHF.

The chain has TRBV6-2 or TRBV6-3 and TRBJ2-7. The germline gives CDR1 MNHEY, CDR2 SVGEGT. CDR3 length: 15 amino acids. CDR3 residues: CASSKRSFATYEQYF.

The CDR3 loop is CASTGGAVYNEQFF. The chain recombines TRBV28 with TRBJ2-1; the D call of TRBD1 rests on TCRdb alone, since no DNA is present to check it. The CDR3 has 14 residues. The V gene's germline CDR1 is MDHEN and CDR2 SYDVKM.

The V and J genes are TRBV9 and TRBJ2-7; TCRdb's assignment of TRBD1 cannot be checked, as there is no DNA. Per the germline V gene, CDR1 is SGDLS and CDR2 is YYNGEE. The CDR3 is 14 amino acids. The CDR3 sequence is CASSWGQGLGEQYF.

V usage is TRBV2 and J usage is TRBJ1-6. Germline V gives CDR1 SNHLY, CDR2 FYNNEI. This CDR3 has 13 residues. CDR3 sequence: CASLRSYNSPLHF.

V gene TRBV30 combines with J gene TRBJ2-1. The V gene's germline CDR1 is GTSNPN and CDR2 SVGIG (reference sequence). This CDR3 is built from 12 residues. This chain's CDR3 is CAWLWGNNEQFF.

The J gene is TRBJ1-3, the V gene TRBV20-1; TCRdb names TRBD1, which stays unverified in the absence of DNA. The CDR3 has 15 residues. Germline-derived CDR1 and CDR2 are DFQATT and SNEGSKA (reference sequence). CDR3 sequence: CSARPLRGHGNTIYF.